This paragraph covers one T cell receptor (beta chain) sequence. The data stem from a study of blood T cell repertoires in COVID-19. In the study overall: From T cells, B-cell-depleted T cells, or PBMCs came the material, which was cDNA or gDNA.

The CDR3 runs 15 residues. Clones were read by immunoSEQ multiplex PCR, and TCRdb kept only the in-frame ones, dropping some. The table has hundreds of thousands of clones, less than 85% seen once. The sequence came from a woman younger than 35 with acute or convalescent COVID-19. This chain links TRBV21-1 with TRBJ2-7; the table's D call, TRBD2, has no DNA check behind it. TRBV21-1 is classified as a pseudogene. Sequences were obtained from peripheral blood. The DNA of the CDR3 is TGTGCCAGCAGCAAAGGGGGATTGGACTTCTACGAGCAGTACTTC. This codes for CASSKGGLDFYEQYF.